Listed below are T cell receptor beta chains from one sample, sequenced in a study of breast tumors, draining lymph nodes, adjacent tissues. In TCRdb, the multiplex PCR reads were re-called with MiXCR into one record per CDR3 protein. The data contain 20,000 to 25,000 distinct CDR3 sequences, 68% of them singletons. The sample comprised tumor-adjacent breast tissue. The receptors stem from a female donor with breast cancer. Some clones in this sample may be carry-over from other donors' samples. The CDR3 runs from the conserved cysteine through the conserved F or W. The D gene is left open where the match is weak. Size is stated for part of the rows, as once, few or many counts, or as a class when the clone is expanded.

V	size	J	D	DNA	CDR3
TRBV18	-	TRBJ2-7	-	TGTGCCAGCTCACCGAGGTTATACGAGCAGTACTTC	CASSPRLYEQYF
TRBV5-1	-	TRBJ1-4	-	TGCGCCAGCAGCAGGAACAGGGAAGGGGCAGAAAAACTGTTTTTT	CASSRNREGAEKLFF
TRBV5-6	many	TRBJ1-2	TRBD1	TGTGCCAGCAGCCGACCGGGACAGGGAATTTATGGCTACACCTTC	CASSRPGQGIYGYTF
TRBV20-1	-	TRBJ2-1	TRBD2	TGCAGTGCTAGAGATCGGCTAGCGGGAGTGGGTGAGCAGTTCTTC	CSARDRLAGVGEQFF
TRBV30	many	TRBJ1-5	-	TGTGCCTGGAGTAGGCAGTCGGGTCAGCCCCAGCATTTT	CAWSRQSGQPQHF
TRBV29-1	-	TRBJ2-1	TRBD2	TGCAGCGAGACTAGCGCCAATGAGCAGTTCTTC	CSETSANEQFF
TRBV6-5	-	TRBJ2-1	TRBD2	TGTGCCAGCAGTCAGCGGGGGCCCTCCTACAATGAGCAGTTCTTC	CASSQRGPSYNEQFF
TRBV6-5	medium-sized	TRBJ1-6	TRBD1	TGTGCCAGCAGACCACAGGGGGGTAGTTATTCACCCCTCCACTTT	CASRPQGGSYSPLHF
TRBV9	many	TRBJ2-5	-	TGTGCCAGCAGCGTAGGCCTGATGAGGGGGGGGGTCCCTGAGACCCAGTACTTC	CASSVGLMRGGVPETQYF
TRBV4-2	medium-sized	TRBJ2-2	-	TGTGCCAGCAGCCAACCAGGACCCGGGTACACCGGGGAGCTGTTTTTT	CASSQPGPGYTGELFF
TRBV18	-	TRBJ1-6	TRBD1	TGTGCCAGCTCACCACGACAGGGTTATAATTCACCCCTCCACTTT	CASSPRQGYNSPLHF
TRBV19	many	TRBJ2-7	TRBD2	TGTGCCAGTAGTAATATGGCTAGCGGCTCCTACGAGCAGTACTTC	CASSNMASGSYEQYF
TRBV12-3/TRBV12-4	-	TRBJ2-3	-	TGTGCCAGCAGTTTACCAGGACCCACAGATACGCAGTATTTT	CASSLPGPTDTQYF
TRBV2	-	TRBJ2-2	TRBD1	TGTGCCAGCAGTCGACAGGGGGCGACCACCGGGGAGCTGTTTTTT	CASSRQGATTGELFF
TRBV5-6	-	TRBJ2-1	-	TGTGCCAGCAGCTTGACAGGGTACACGAAGTTC	CASSLTGYTKF
TRBV5-6	-	TRBJ2-3	-	TGTGCCAGCAGCTTCTTGGGGGAAGATACGCAGTATTTT	CASSFLGEDTQYF
TRBV10-3	-	TRBJ1-1	-	TGTGCCATCAGTGAGTCGGGGTTCCGAAACATGAACACTGAAGCTTTCTTT	CAISESGFRNMNTEAFF
TRBV6-5	-	TRBJ2-7	TRBD1	TGTGCCAGCAGTCAGACAGGGAGCACATACGAGCAGTACTTC	CASSQTGSTYEQYF
TRBV4-1	-	TRBJ2-1	-	TGCGCCAGCAGCCAAGAACGGGGCGTGGGTAATGAGCAGTTCTTC	CASSQERGVGNEQFF
TRBV6-1	-	TRBJ2-7	TRBD2	TGTGCCAGCGGGGGAACTCGGCTAGCGGCTATCTCCCACGAGCAGTACTTC	CASGGTRLAAISHEQYF
TRBV27	-	TRBJ2-3	TRBD2	TGTGCCAGCAGTCCCGAGACTAGCGGGAGATCGTATACGCAGTATTTT	CASSPETSGRSYTQYF
TRBV10-2	medium-sized	TRBJ2-7	-	TGCGCCAGCAGTGACTCGGAGGAGCAGTACTTC	CASSDSEEQYF
TRBV12-3/TRBV12-4	-	TRBJ2-1	-	TGTGCCAGCAGTTTAGTGTGGAACAATGAGCAGTTCTTC	CASSLVWNNEQFF
TRBV11-3	-	TRBJ2-1	-	TGTGCCAGCAGCTCCCATGGGCTCTACAATGAGCAGTTCTTC	CASSSHGLYNEQFF
TRBV18	-	TRBJ1-6	-	TGTGCCAGCTCACCGTCCGGGGGAGATAATTCACCCCTCCACTTT	CASSPSGGDNSPLHF
TRBV20-1	-	TRBJ2-7	-	TGCAGTGCAAACGCCGACAGATTCTCCTACGAGCAGTACTTC	CSANADRFSYEQYF
TRBV24-1	-	TRBJ2-7	-	TGTGCCACCGCCGACCGTCTCTACGAGCAGTACTTC	CATADRLYEQYF
TRBV3-1	-	TRBJ1-5	-	TGTGCCAGCAGCCAGGGGCAGGGTTCTCAGCCCCAGCATTTT	CASSQGQGSQPQHF
TRBV6-4	-	TRBJ2-1	-	TGTGCCAGCAGTGTTGTGGGAGACTCCTACAATGAGCAGTTCTTC	CASSVVGDSYNEQFF
TRBV20-1	-	TRBJ2-5	TRBD2	TGCAGTGCTATTAGGACTAGCGGGAGGAAGGAGACCCAGTACTTC	CSAIRTSGRKETQYF
TRBV2	medium-sized	TRBJ2-1	-	TGTGCCAGCAGTGAAGTGGGGGCCCGATACAATGAGCAGTTCTTC	CASSEVGARYNEQFF